This T cell receptor beta chain originates from a study of PD-1 blockade in classical Hodgkin lymphoma. About the study: A 3 mg/kg intravenous dose of nivolumab was received by patients every 2 weeks.

The V and J ends lost 8 bases and 6 bases respectively, with 19 bases between them. The CDR3 totals 14 residues. CDR1 is LNHDA, CDR2 SQIVND, per germline (reference sequence). Study observations and caveats: At C4D1, TCR diversity had climbed significantly for CD4+ cells, though not for CD8+ cells. A reduction in baseline TCR diversity was reportedly seen in newly diagnosed patients relative to healthy donors.

Measured with immunoSEQ multiplex PCR; TCRdb has only the in-frame clones, and not every one. Of tens of thousands of clones detected, 73% appear once; the ten largest clones hold roughly 16%. Relapse was seen in all patients after autologous stem cell transplantation, and brentuximab vedotin exposure was variable. When best responses were assessed, they were complete response, partial response or progressive disease. Remarks on this clone: Antigen specificity is unknown.

The rearrangement joins TRBV19 to TRBJ1-2; D is perhaps TRBD1 (6 bases). The sequence was obtained from a human donor with classical Hodgkin lymphoma. The sequenced sample was peripheral blood mononuclear cells (PBMCs), obtained before the second cycle of nivolumab. The DNA of the CDR3 is TGTGCCAGTCGGCCCAGGGGTGGGTGGGATGGCTACACCTTC. Protein sequence: CASRPRGGWDGYTF.